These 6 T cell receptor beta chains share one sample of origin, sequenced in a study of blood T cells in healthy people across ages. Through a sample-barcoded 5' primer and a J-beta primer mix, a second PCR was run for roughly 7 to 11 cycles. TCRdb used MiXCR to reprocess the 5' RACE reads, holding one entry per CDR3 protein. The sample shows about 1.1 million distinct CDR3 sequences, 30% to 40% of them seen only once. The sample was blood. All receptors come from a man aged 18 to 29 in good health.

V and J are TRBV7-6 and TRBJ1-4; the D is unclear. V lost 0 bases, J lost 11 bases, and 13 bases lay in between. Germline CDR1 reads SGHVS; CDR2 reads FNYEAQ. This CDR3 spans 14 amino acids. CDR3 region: CASSLAPPTGKLFF. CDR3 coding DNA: TGTGCCAGCAGCTTAGCCCCTCCGACCGGGAAACTGTTTTTT.

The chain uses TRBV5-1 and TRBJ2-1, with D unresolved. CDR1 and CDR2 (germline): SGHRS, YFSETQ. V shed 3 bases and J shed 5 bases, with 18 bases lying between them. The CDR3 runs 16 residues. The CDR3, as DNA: TGCGCCAGCAGCTCCCGATGGACCGATGTCAACAATGAGCAGTTCTTC. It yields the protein CASSSRWTDVNNEQFF.

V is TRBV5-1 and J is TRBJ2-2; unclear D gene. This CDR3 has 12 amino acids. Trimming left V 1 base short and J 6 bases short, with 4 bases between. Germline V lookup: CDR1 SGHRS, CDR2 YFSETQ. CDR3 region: CASSLWAGELFF. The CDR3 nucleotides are TGCGCCAGCAGCTTGTGGGCCGGGGAGCTGTTTTTT.

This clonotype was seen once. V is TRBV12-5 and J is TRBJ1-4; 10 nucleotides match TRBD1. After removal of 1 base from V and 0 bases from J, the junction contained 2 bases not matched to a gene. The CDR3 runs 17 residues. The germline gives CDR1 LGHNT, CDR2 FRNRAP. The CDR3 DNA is TGTGCTAGTGGTTTGGGTGGACAGGGGGCAACTAATGAAAAACTGTTTTTT. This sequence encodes CASGLGGQGATNEKLFF. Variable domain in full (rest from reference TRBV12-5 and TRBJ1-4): DARVTQTPRHKVTEMGQEVTMRCQPILGHNTVFWYRQTMMQGLELLAYFRNRAPLDDSGMPKDRFSAEMPDATLATLKIQPSEPRDSAVYFCASGLGGQGATNEKLFFGSGTQLSVL.

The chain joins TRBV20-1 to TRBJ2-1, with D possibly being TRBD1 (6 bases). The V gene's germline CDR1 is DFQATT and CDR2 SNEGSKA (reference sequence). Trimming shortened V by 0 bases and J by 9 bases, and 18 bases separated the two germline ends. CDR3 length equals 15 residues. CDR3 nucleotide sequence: TGCAGTGCTAGAGATCTCTTGGGCGTAGGGGGTGAGCAGTTCTTC. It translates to CSARDLLGVGGEQFF.

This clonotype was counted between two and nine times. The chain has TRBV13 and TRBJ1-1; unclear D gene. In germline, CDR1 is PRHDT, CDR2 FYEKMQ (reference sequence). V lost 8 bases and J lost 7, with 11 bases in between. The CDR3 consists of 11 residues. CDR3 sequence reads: CASFGGFEAFF. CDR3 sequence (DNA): TGTGCCAGCTTTGGAGGTTTTGAAGCTTTCTTT.